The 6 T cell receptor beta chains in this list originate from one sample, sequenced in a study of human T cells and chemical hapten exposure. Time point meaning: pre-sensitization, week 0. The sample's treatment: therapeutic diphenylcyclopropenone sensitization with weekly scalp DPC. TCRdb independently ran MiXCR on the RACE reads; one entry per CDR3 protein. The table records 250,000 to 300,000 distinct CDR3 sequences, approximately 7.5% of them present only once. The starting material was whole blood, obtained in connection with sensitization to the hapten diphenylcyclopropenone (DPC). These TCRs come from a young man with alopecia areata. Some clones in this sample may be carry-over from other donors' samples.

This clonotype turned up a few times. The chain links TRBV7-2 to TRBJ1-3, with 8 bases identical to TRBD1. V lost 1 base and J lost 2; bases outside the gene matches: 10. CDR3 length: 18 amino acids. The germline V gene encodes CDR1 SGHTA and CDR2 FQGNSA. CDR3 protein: CASSLEVDRGSTGNTIYF. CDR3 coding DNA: TGTGCCAGCAGCTTAGAGGTAGACAGGGGCTCGACTGGAAACACCATATATTTT.

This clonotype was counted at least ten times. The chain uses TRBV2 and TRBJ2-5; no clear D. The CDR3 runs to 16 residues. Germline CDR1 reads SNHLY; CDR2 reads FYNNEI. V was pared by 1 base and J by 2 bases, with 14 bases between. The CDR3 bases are TGTGCCAGCAGTGAAGGAATAGGGCCGACTCAAGAGACCCAGTACTTC. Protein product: CASSEGIGPTQETQYF.

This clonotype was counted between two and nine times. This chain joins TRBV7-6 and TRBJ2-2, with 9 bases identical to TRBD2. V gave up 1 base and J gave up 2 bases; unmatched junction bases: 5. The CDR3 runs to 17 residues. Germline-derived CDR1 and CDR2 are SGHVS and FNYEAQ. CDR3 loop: CASSLVPAGGNTGELFF. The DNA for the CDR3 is TGTGCCAGCAGCTTAGTCCCAGCGGGGGGAAACACCGGGGAGCTGTTTTTT.

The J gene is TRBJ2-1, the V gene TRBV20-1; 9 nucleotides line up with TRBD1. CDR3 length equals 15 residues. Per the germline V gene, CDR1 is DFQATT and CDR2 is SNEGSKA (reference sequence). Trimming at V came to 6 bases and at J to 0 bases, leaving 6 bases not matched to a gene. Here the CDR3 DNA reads TGCAGTGCGGGACAGGGCCCAAGCTCCTACAATGAGCAGTTCTTC. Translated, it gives CSAGQGPSSYNEQFF.

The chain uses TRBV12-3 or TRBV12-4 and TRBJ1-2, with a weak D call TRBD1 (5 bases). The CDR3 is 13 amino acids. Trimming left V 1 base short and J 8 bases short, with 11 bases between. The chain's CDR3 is CASSLERRDGYTF. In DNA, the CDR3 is TGTGCCAGCAGTTTAGAGAGAAGGGACGGCTACACCTTC.

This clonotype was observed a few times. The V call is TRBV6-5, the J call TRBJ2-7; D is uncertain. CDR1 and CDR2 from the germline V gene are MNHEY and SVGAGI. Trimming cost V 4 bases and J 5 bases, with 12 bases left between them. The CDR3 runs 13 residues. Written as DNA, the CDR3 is TGTGCCAGCAGTTCTCGTAGAAGCGACGAGCAGTACGTC. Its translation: CASSSRRSDEQYV.